The 19 T cell receptor beta chains below come from one sample, sequenced in a study of Ad26.COV2.S vaccination and SARS-CoV-2 variants. Stated treatment: roughly 19 received Ad26.COV2.S at low or high dose, single or two shots; about 5 received placebo; per-sample allocation not given. The investigators took samples on day 63 after the first vaccine or placebo injection. TCRdb's table, derived via immunoSEQ multiplex PCR, lists solely in-frame clones and lacks some. This sample has 450,000 to 550,000 clones, with 85% to 90% found just once. Sequencing was performed on peripheral blood, taken in a trial of Ad26.COV2.S vaccine versus placebo. These receptors all stem from a person aged 18-65 years who received the Ad26.COV2.S COVID-19 vaccine or a placebo.

V and J are TRBV19 and TRBJ1-3, with TRBD1 identical over 10 bases. Germline CDR1 and CDR2: LNHDA and SQIVND (reference sequence). This CDR3 has 13 amino acids. J was trimmed by 8 bases and V by 4 bases; bases with no gene match: 2. CDR3 amino acids: CASSRTGGHTIYF. The CDR3 region has the DNA TGTGCCAGTAGTAGGACAGGGGGACACACCATATATTTT.

The chain couples TRBV4-2 to TRBJ1-2; D remains ambiguous. Germline-derived CDR1 and CDR2 are LGHNA and YNFKEQ. This CDR3 has 15 amino acids. Trimming left V 0 bases short and J 6 bases short, with 14 bases between. The CDR3 region is CASSQEGHGADGYTF. The CDR3 DNA reads TGTGCCAGCAGCCAAGAAGGTCACGGAGCGGATGGCTACACCTTC.

This clone was picked up a small number of times. The chain has TRBV18 and TRBJ1-5; weak D call: TRBD1 (5 bases). The ends were cut back, 1 base at V and 2 bases at J, with 9 bases in the middle. CDR1 is KGHSH, CDR2 LQKENI, per germline. The CDR3 runs 15 residues. Here the CDR3 reads CASSPQGTGNQPQHF. As DNA, the CDR3 is TGTGCCAGCTCACCACAGGGGACGGGCAATCAGCCCCAGCATTTT.

V is TRBV3-1 (or the pseudogene TRBV3-2) and J is TRBJ1-4; D might be TRBD1 (5 bases). Germline CDR1 reads LGHDT; CDR2 reads YNNKEL (reference sequence). Trimming took 0 bases from V and 2 from J, leaving 10 bases between them. The CDR3 totals 16 residues. CDR3 nucleotides: TGTGCCAGCAGCCAAGATATTAGGGGTACTAATGAAAAACTGTTTTTT. It specifies CASSQDIRGTNEKLFF.

The chain uses TRBV4-2 and TRBJ1-2, with D uncertain. Germline V lookup: CDR1 LGHNA, CDR2 YNFKEQ. V lost 2 bases to trimming and J lost 11 bases, with 15 bases between them. The CDR3 contains 13 residues. CDR3 sequence reads: CASSQYKDGRYTF. The DNA of the CDR3 is TGTGCCAGCAGCCAATACAAAGACGGACGATACACCTTC.

This rearrangement joins TRBV10-3 to TRBJ1-3; D gene uncertain. The CDR3 loop spans 13 amino acids. Deletions cut 6 bases from V and 0 bases from J, with 6 bases between. The germline gives CDR1 ENHRY, CDR2 SYGVKD. The CDR3, as DNA: TGTGCCATCAGGGCGGGCTCTGGAAACACCATATATTTT. This translates into CAIRAGSGNTIYF.

This chain links TRBV28 with TRBJ2-7; D unresolved. Germline CDR1 reads MDHEN; CDR2 reads SYDVKM. This CDR3 comprises 14 residues. Trimming left V 5 bases short and J 3 bases short, with 14 bases between. The CDR3 DNA follows: TGTGCCAGCAGTCCCGACCTTAAGGGCTACGAGCAGTACTTC. Its protein product is CASSPDLKGYEQYF.

The rearrangement joins TRBV30 to TRBJ1-2, with 9 bases aligning to TRBD1. The germline gives CDR1 GTSNPN, CDR2 SVGIG (reference sequence). Unmatched junction bases numbered 5, after V lost 5 bases and J lost 4 bases. The CDR3 length is 13 residues. The CDR3 protein is CAWSTGGFYGYTF. The CDR3 region has the DNA TGTGCCTGGTCGACAGGGGGATTCTATGGCTACACCTTC.

In regard to this clone: Other nucleotide sequences from this sample produce the same CDR3. The V call is TRBV15, the J call TRBJ1-5; D is unclear. CDR1 and CDR2 from the germline V gene are LNHNV and YYDKDF (reference sequence). The V end lost 0 bases, the J end lost 2 bases, and 8 bases lay between the germline ends. The CDR3 has 15 amino acids. CDR3 sequence: CATSRDSGGNQPQHF. CDR3 in DNA: TGTGCCACCAGCAGAGATTCTGGGGGCAATCAGCCCCAGCATTTT.

The CDR3 protein is CASSPVGVRGFGYTF. The CDR3 DNA sequence: TGTGCCAGCAGCCCCGTGGGGGTTAGAGGTTTTGGCTACACCTTC. The V and J genes are TRBV5-4 and TRBJ1-2; D possibly corresponds to TRBD1 (5 bases). The CDR3 sequence is 15 residues long. Germline loops: CDR1 SGHNT, CDR2 YYREEE (reference sequence). V was clipped by 4 bases and J by 7 bases, with 20 bases between them.

Only a few counts were recorded for this clone. This chain uses TRBV7-8 with TRBJ1-5; D unresolved. The germline gives CDR1 SGHVS, CDR2 FQNEAQ. The CDR3 is made up of 13 amino acids. V lost 1 base and J lost 4, with 5 bases in between. The CDR3 DNA is TGTGCCAGCAGCTTAGTCAGAAATCAGCCCCAGCATTTT. This gives the protein CASSLVRNQPQHF.

This chain joins TRBV11-3 and TRBJ2-3, with 10 bases fitting TRBD1. Trimming cost V 5 bases and J 3 bases; bases outside gene matches: 5. Per germline, CDR1 SGHNT and CDR2 YENEEA. The CDR3 consists of 15 residues. The CDR3 loop is CASSPGTGETDTQYF. Written as DNA, the CDR3 is TGTGCCAGCAGCCCTGGGACAGGGGAGACAGATACGCAGTATTTT.

The rearrangement links TRBV18 to TRBJ2-1; D remains unclear. This CDR3 spans 13 amino acids. Germline V gene lookup returns CDR1 KGHSH and CDR2 LQKENI. V dropped 3 bases and J dropped 6 bases, with 9 bases sitting between them. The CDR3 here is CASSPPFSNEQFF. In nucleotides, the CDR3 is TGTGCCAGCTCACCCCCCTTCAGCAATGAGCAGTTCTTC.

The gene calls are TRBV10-2 and TRBJ2-7, with TRBD1 matching 7 bases. J was trimmed by 1 base and V by 5 bases; bases with no gene match: 5. The germline V gene encodes CDR1 WSHSY and CDR2 SAAADI. CDR3 length equals 14 residues. The CDR3 DNA reads TGCGCCAGCAGTTTTCCGGGACAGTCCTACGAGCAGTACTTC. Translation: CASSFPGQSYEQYF.

The J gene is TRBJ1-2, the V gene TRBV7-9; TRBD1 might be the D (5 bases). Trimming shortened V by 2 bases and J by 2 bases, and 12 bases separated the two germline ends. There are 15 residues in the CDR3. Germline V CDR1 and CDR2: SEHNR, FQNEAQ (reference sequence). CDR3 sequence reads: CASSLLLRQNYGYTF. Written as DNA, the CDR3 is TGTGCCAGCAGCTTACTGTTACGACAGAACTATGGCTACACCTTC.

The chain links TRBV5-1 to TRBJ2-1, with 13 bases identical to TRBD2. The CDR3 totals 16 residues. Germline V gene sequence: CDR1 SGHRS, CDR2 YFSETQ. J gave up 3 bases and V 3 bases, and 3 bases lay outside the gene matches. CDR3 protein: CASSYGLAGVYNEQFF. DNA for the CDR3: TGCGCCAGCAGCTACGGACTAGCGGGAGTCTACAATGAGCAGTTCTTC.

The genes are TRBV5-6 and TRBJ1-2, with no clear D. The V end was cut by 4 bases, the J end by 4 bases, with 17 bases between. Per the germline V gene, CDR1 is SGHDT and CDR2 is YYEEEE. CDR3 length: 15 amino acids. CDR3 sequence reads: CASSRWATQSYGYTF. The CDR3 DNA is TGTGCCAGCAGCCGATGGGCCACCCAGAGCTATGGCTACACCTTC.

V is TRBV6-5 and J is TRBJ1-1, with D tentatively TRBD1 (6 bases). Trimming left V 6 bases short and J 3 bases short, with 14 bases between. The CDR3 has 14 amino acids. The V gene's germline CDR1 is MNHEY and CDR2 SVGAGI. This chain's CDR3 is CASSGRGPDTEAFF. The CDR3 nucleotides are TGTGCCAGCAGCGGCCGGGGGCCAGACACTGAAGCTTTCTTT.

This clone was seen a handful of times. V and J are TRBV25-1 and TRBJ1-3, with TRBD1 identical over 11 bases. Germline-derived CDR1 and CDR2 are MGHDK and SYGVNS. V lost 8 bases to trimming and J lost 1 base; unmatched junction nucleotides: 7. The CDR3 is 16 residues long. The CDR3 nucleotides are TGTGCCAGCCGGGACAGGGGGTTCGAATCTGGAAACACCATATATTTT. Protein sequence: CASRDRGFESGNTIYF.